This T cell receptor beta chain was captured by sequencing in a study of T cell responses to AZD1222 COVID-19 vaccine. Repertoires were generated with immunoSEQ multiplex PCR, while TCRdb's copy carries only in-frame clones and drops some. The sample has under 150,000 clones; roughly 92% are singletons. Trimming took 3 bases from V and 0 from J, leaving 9 bases between them. This CDR3 contains 15 residues. Per the germline V gene, CDR1 is SEHNR and CDR2 is FQNEAQ (reference sequence). About this clone: Its specificity is not known.

Study observations and caveats: Spike-specific TCR repertoires showed rising breadth and depth after two AZD1222 doses. Females made up more of the donors, who were largely white British, and clonal diversity may have come out too low. Recipients of AZD1222 seropositive at baseline numbered only 5 or 6.

This chain uses TRBV7-9 with TRBJ1-3; D unclear. This clonotype was obtained from an adult who received the AZD1222 COVID-19 vaccine. This specimen was peripheral blood, taken 28 days after the second AZD1222 dose. CDR3 sequence (DNA): TGTGCCAGCAGCTTGTCGGGTTTCTCTGGAAACACCATATATTTT. It is translated as CASSLSGFSGNTIYF.